This T cell receptor (beta chain) stems from a study of monozygotic twins with inflammatory bowel disease. Regarding the study as a whole: Distinction of different T cell subtypes was not possible.

One entry per CDR3 protein, without DNA, is what TCRdb gives after re-calling the 5' RACE reads. The repertoire table contains about 170,000 distinct CDR3 sequences. This CDR3 has 15 amino acids. Note on this clonotype: As yet, its antigen is unknown.

The source of this sequence is a human donor with ulcerative colitis or Crohn's disease, or a healthy co-twin of an affected twin (not recorded which). This rearrangement joins TRBV12-3 or TRBV12-4 to TRBJ1-1; TCRdb lists TRBD1, though no DNA is available to test this call. The sample was blood. CDR3 sequence reads: CASSLLGSGGTEAFF.